This is a list of T cell receptor beta chains from one sample in a study of T cell responses to AZD1222 COVID-19 vaccine. Assay used: immunoSEQ multiplex PCR; TCRdb lists only in-frame clones, some missing. Of under 200,000 clones in the sample, around 89% are singletons; the top ten hold 4% to 5.5%. Specimen: peripheral blood, collected 28 days after the second AZD1222 dose. These receptor sequences come from an adult who received the AZD1222 COVID-19 vaccine. Both conserved end residues are part of each CDR3. A D gene is named only where the DNA matches it firmly. Size is stated for part of the rows, as once, few or many counts, or as a class when the clone is expanded.

J	size	D	V	CDR3	DNA
TRBJ2-1	-	-	TRBV27	CASRLLQGVTGEQFF	TGTGCCAGCAGGCTCCTACAGGGTGTGACAGGTGAGCAGTTCTTC
TRBJ1-1	-	-	TRBV6-1	CASSEREATFTEAFF	TGTGCCAGCAGTGAGCGGGAAGCCACGTTTACTGAAGCTTTCTTT
TRBJ1-6	-	-	TRBV4-2	CASSQEGQASSPLHF	TGTGCCAGCAGCCAAGAGGGCCAGGCATCTTCACCCCTCCACTTT
TRBJ1-5	-	-	TRBV7-9	CASSLGGRTQPQHF	TGTGCCAGCAGCCTCGGGGGGAGGACTCAGCCCCAGCATTTT
TRBJ2-3	-	-	TRBV6-4	CASSELRGGPDTQYF	TGTGCCAGCAGTGAACTACGGGGTGGACCAGATACGCAGTATTTT
TRBJ1-4	-	-	TRBV9	CASSVGHSATNEKLFF	TGTGCCAGCAGCGTAGGCCACAGTGCAACTAATGAAAAACTGTTTTTT
TRBJ1-3	-	-	TRBV11-2	CASSLGKDPSGNTIYF	TGTGCCAGCAGCTTAGGAAAGGACCCCTCTGGAAACACCATATATTTT
TRBJ2-7	-	-	TRBV12-3/TRBV12-4	CASSRGPYEQYF	TGTGCCAGCAGTCGCGGACCGTACGAGCAGTACTTC
TRBJ1-3	-	-	TRBV6-1	CASSETLSQGGNTIYF	TGTGCCAGCAGTGAAACTTTGAGCCAGGGTGGAAACACCATATATTTT
TRBJ2-1	-	TRBD2	TRBV27	CASTPGLALRNEQFF	TGTGCCAGCACCCCAGGACTAGCCCTCCGCAATGAGCAGTTCTTC
TRBJ1-6	-	-	TRBV18	CASSPPDGRTLHF	TGTGCCAGCTCACCACCGGACGGCCGGACCCTCCACTTT
TRBJ1-1	-	-	TRBV19	CASSQTVNTEAFF	TGTGCCAGTAGTCAAACAGTGAACACTGAAGCTTTCTTT
TRBJ2-3	-	-	TRBV5-1	CASSTSRPSDTDTQYF	TGCGCCAGCAGCACGAGCCGACCCAGTGACACAGATACGCAGTATTTT
TRBJ2-4	-	-	TRBV19	CASSPTYLAKNIQYF	TGTGCCAGTAGTCCGACTTATCTAGCCAAAAACATTCAGTACTTC
TRBJ1-3	few	-	TRBV19	CASSIRAGNTIYF	TGTGCCAGTAGTATAAGGGCTGGAAACACCATATATTTT
TRBJ1-1	-	TRBD1	TRBV5-1	CASSWDRENTEAFF	TGCGCCAGCAGCTGGGACAGGGAGAACACTGAAGCTTTCTTT
TRBJ1-1	-	-	TRBV6-2/TRBV6-3	CASSYDSPEAFF	TGTGCCAGCAGTTACGACTCCCCTGAAGCTTTCTTT
TRBJ2-3	-	-	TRBV29-1	CSVAETNTDTQYF	TGCAGCGTTGCCGAGACTAACACAGATACGCAGTATTTT
TRBJ2-3	-	-	TRBV7-2	CASSLPPQGGWTDTQYF	TGTGCCAGCAGCCTCCCTCCCCAGGGGGGGTGGACAGATACGCAGTATTTT
TRBJ1-5	-	-	TRBV7-2	CASSLSPTYSNQPQHF	TGTGCCAGCAGCCTAAGCCCGACTTATAGCAATCAGCCCCAGCATTTT
TRBJ1-2	-	TRBD1	TRBV5-1	CASSLDREFGYTF	TGCGCCAGCAGCTTAGACAGGGAGTTTGGCTACACCTTC
TRBJ1-4	-	-	TRBV6-4	CASSVPEPGREKLFF	TGTGCCAGCAGTGTGCCCGAACCGGGGCGTGAAAAACTGTTTTTT
TRBJ1-1	-	TRBD1	TRBV9	CASSVGPGGQGEAFF	TGTGCCAGCAGCGTAGGACCCGGGGGACAGGGTGAAGCTTTCTTT
TRBJ2-5	-	-	TRBV11-2	CASSLEPRRETQYF	TGTGCCAGCAGCTTAGAGCCTAGGCGGGAGACCCAGTACTTC
TRBJ1-2	-	-	TRBV4-3	CASSQDTGDYGYTF	TGCGCCAGCAGCCAAGATACGGGGGACTATGGCTACACCTTC
TRBJ1-2	-	TRBD1	TRBV18	CASSTGGVGYGYTF	TGTGCCAGCTCCACAGGGGGCGTAGGCTATGGCTACACCTTC
TRBJ1-2	-	TRBD1	TRBV28	CASSSRGGPYGYTF	TGTGCCAGCAGTTCCAGGGGGGGTCCTTATGGCTACACCTTC
TRBJ1-3	-	-	TRBV4-1	CASSQDRNSGNTIYF	TGCGCCAGCAGCCAAGATAGAAACTCTGGAAACACCATATATTTT
TRBJ2-2	-	-	TRBV18	CASSPPGYAGELFF	TGTGCCAGCTCACCTCCGGGCTACGCCGGGGAGCTGTTTTTT
TRBJ1-1	few	-	TRBV12-3/TRBV12-4	CASSPTGYTEAFF	TGTGCCAGCAGCCCTACTGGGTACACTGAAGCTTTCTTT
TRBJ1-2	-	-	TRBV10-3	CAINPGRGYGYTF	TGTGCCATCAACCCCGGGAGGGGCTATGGCTACACCTTC
TRBJ1-4	-	-	TRBV5-6	CASSVRVTNEKLFF	TGTGCCAGCAGCGTCAGGGTAACTAATGAAAAACTGTTTTTT
TRBJ2-5	-	TRBD2	TRBV7-2	CASSLQAGGIQETQYF	TGTGCCAGCAGCTTACAGGCGGGGGGGATCCAAGAGACCCAGTACTTC
TRBJ1-2	-	TRBD1	TRBV11-2	CASSSSRTTGDYGYTF	TGTGCCAGCAGCTCATCACGTACGACAGGGGACTATGGCTACACCTTC
TRBJ2-7	-	TRBD1	TRBV6-6	CASSRAGTANSYEQYF	TGTGCCAGCAGTCGAGCCGGGACAGCCAACTCCTACGAGCAGTACTTC
TRBJ2-5	-	TRBD1	TRBV13	CASSSIRDRGILGETQYF	TGTGCCAGCAGCTCAATCCGGGACAGGGGGATCTTGGGCGAGACCCAGTACTTC
TRBJ1-2	-	-	TRBV27	CASSYGTGSVYTF	TGTGCCAGCAGTTACGGAACAGGGTCAGTCTACACCTTC
TRBJ1-3	-	-	TRBV7-9	CASSLTSGGSGNTIYF	TGTGCCAGCAGCTTAACGAGTGGGGGCAGCGGAAACACCATATATTTT
TRBJ2-2	-	-	TRBV5-6	CASSLEGDGELFF	TGTGCCAGCAGCTTGGAGGGAGACGGGGAGCTGTTTTTT
TRBJ2-5	-	TRBD2	TRBV13	CASSSRLAGMEETQYF	TGTGCCAGCAGCTCAAGACTAGCGGGGATGGAAGAGACCCAGTACTTC
TRBJ2-1	few	TRBD2	TRBV6-4	CASSDLRGGQDEQFF	TGTGCCAGCAGTGACTTACGGGGGGGCCAGGATGAGCAGTTCTTC
TRBJ2-7	once	-	TRBV30	CAWSVIYEQYF	TGTGCCTGGAGTGTAATCTACGAGCAGTACTTC
TRBJ2-5	-	TRBD1	TRBV6-2/TRBV6-3	CASSYLGQGPKETQYF	TGTGCCAGCAGTTACCTTGGACAGGGACCGAAAGAGACCCAGTACTTC
TRBJ2-5	-	-	TRBV4-3	CASSQDGLPGETQYF	TGCGCCAGCAGCCAAGATGGTCTCCCGGGGGAGACCCAGTACTTC
TRBJ1-6	-	-	TRBV5-1	CASSLRQLFDYNSPLHF	TGCGCCAGCAGCCTCAGACAGCTTTTCGACTATAATTCACCCCTCCACTTT
TRBJ2-3	-	TRBD2	TRBV4-1	CASSRITVERGPGTDTQYF	TGCGCCAGCAGCCGTATTACTGTCGAGCGGGGCCCTGGGACAGATACGCAGTATTTT